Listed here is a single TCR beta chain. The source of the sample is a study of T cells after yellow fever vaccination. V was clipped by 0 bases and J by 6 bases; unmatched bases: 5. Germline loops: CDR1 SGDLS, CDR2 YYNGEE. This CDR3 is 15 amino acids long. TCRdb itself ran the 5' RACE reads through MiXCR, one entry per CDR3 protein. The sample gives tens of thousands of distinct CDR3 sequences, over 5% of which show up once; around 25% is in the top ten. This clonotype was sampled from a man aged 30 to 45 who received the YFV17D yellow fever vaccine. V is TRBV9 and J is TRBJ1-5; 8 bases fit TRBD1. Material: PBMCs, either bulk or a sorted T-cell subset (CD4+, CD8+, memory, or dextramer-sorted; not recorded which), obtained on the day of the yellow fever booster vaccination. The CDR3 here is CASSVGQGAGQPQHF. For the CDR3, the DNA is TGTGCCAGCAGCGTAGGGCAGGGGGCGGGTCAGCCCCAGCATTTT.